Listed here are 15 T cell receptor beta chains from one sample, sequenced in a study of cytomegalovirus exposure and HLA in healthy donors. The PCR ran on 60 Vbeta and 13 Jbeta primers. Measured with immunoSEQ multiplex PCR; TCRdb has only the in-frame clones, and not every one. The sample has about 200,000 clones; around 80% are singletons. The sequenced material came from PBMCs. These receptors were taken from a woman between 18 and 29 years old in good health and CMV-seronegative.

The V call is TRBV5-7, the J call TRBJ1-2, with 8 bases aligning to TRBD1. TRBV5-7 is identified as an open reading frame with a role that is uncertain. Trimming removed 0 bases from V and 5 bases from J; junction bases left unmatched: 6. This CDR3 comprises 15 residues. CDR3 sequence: CASSLVRRTGYGYTF. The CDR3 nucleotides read TGTGCCAGCAGCTTGGTTCGCCGGACAGGGTATGGCTACACCTTC.

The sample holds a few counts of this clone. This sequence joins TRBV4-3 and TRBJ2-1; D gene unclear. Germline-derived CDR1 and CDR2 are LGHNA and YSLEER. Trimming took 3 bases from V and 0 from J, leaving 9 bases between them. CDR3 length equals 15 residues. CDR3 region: CASSQGTSSYNEQFF. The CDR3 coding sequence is TGCGCCAGCAGCCAGGGCACAAGCTCCTACAATGAGCAGTTCTTC.

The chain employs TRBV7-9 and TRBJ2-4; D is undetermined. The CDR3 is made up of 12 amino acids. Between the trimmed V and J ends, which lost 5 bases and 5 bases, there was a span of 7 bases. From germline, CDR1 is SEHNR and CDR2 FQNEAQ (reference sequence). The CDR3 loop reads CASSPPENIQYF. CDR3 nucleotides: TGTGCCAGCAGCCCCCCAGAAAACATTCAGTACTTC.

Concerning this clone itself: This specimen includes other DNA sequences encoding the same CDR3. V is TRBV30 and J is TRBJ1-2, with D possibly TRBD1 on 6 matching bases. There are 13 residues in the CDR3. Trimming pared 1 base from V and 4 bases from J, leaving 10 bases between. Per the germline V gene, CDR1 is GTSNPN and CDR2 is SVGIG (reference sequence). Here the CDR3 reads CAWSEGRGYGYTF. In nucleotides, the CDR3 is TGTGCCTGGAGTGAGGGCAGGGGCTATGGCTACACCTTC.

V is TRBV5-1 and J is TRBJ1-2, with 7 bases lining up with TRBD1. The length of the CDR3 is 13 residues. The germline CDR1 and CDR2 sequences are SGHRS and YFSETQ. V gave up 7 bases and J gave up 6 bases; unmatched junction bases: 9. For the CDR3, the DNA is TGCGCCAGCGGCGAGATAGGGGGCCATGGCTACACCTTC. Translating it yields CASGEIGGHGYTF.

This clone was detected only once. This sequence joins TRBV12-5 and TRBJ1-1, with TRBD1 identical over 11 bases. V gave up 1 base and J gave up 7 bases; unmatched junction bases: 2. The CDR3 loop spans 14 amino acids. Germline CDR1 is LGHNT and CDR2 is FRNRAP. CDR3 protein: CASGLGGQGVEAFF. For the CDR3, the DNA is TGTGCTAGTGGTTTGGGGGGACAGGGGGTTGAAGCTTTCTTT.

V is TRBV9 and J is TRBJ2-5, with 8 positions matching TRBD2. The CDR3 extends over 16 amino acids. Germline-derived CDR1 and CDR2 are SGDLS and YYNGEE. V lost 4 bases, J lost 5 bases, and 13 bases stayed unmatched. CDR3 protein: CASSPNREGLGETQYF. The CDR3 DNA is TGTGCCAGCAGCCCAAATCGGGAGGGCCTGGGTGAGACCCAGTACTTC.

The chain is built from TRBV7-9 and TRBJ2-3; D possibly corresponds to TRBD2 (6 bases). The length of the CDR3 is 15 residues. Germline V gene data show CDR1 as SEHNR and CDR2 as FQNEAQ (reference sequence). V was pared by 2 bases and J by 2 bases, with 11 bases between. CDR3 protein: CASSLTGVNTDTQYF. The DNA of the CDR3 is TGTGCCAGCAGCTTAACGGGAGTCAACACAGATACGCAGTATTTT.

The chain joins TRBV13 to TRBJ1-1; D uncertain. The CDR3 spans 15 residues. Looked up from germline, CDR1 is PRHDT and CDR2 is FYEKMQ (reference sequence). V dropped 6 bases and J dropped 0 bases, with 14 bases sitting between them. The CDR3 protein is CASRWVREVNTEAFF. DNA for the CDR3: TGTGCCAGCAGATGGGTCCGGGAAGTGAACACTGAAGCTTTCTTT.

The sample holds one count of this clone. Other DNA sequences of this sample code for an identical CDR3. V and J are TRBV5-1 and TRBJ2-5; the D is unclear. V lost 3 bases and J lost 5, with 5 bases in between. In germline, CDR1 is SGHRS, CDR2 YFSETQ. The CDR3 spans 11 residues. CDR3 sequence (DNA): TGCGCCAGCAGCTCCTTGGAGACCCAGTACTTC. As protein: CASSSLETQYF.

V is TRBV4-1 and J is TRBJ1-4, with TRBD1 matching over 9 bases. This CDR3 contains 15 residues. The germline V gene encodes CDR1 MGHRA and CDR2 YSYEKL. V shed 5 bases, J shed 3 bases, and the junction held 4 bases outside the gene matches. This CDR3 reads CASSNTGGSNEKLFF. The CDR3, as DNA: TGCGCCAGCAGCAACACAGGGGGCTCTAATGAAAAACTGTTTTTT.

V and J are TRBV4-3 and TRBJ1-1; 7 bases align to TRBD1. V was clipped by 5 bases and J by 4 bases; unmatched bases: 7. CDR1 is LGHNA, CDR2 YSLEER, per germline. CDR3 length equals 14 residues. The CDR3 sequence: CASSLTGVVTEAFF. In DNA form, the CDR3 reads TGCGCCAGCAGCTTAACAGGGGTCGTCACTGAAGCTTTCTTT.

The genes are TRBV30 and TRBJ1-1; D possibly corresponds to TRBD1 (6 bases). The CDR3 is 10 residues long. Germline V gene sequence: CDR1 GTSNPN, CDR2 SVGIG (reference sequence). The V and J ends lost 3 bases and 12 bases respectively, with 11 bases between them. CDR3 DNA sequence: TGTGCCTGGAGCGCAGGGGTGACTTTCTTT. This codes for CAWSAGVTFF.

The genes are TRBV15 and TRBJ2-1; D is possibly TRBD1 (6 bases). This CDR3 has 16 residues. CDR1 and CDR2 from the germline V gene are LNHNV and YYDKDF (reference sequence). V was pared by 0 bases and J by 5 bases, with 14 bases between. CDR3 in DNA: TGTGCCACCAGCAGAGATTCGTGGTACAGGGACAATGAGCAGTTCTTC. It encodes CATSRDSWYRDNEQFF.

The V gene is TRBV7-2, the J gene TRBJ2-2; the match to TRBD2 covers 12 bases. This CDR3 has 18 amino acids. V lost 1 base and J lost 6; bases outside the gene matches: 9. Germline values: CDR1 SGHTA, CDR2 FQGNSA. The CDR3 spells CASSLGLLAGGSSGELFF. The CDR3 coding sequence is TGTGCCAGCAGCTTAGGGCTCCTAGCGGGAGGGTCCTCCGGGGAGCTGTTTTTT. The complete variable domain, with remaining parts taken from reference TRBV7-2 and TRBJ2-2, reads GAGVSQSPSNKVTEKGKDVELRCDPISGHTALYWYRQSLGQGLEFLIYFQGNSAPDKSGLPSDRFSAERTGGSVSTLTIQRTQQEDSAVYLCASSLGLLAGGSSGELFFGEGSRLTVL.